Listed here are 18 T cell receptor beta chains from one sample, sequenced in a study of long-term antiretroviral therapy in people with HIV. The libraries were made with immunoSEQ v3.0 at survey level. Measured with immunoSEQ multiplex PCR; TCRdb has only the in-frame clones, and not every one. The data show 29,000 or so clones, roughly 93% seen once. The material sequenced was unsorted PBMCs, taken approximately 6.5 years after starting antiretroviral therapy. The receptors were sampled from a woman aged 40 to 50 with HIV.

The sample holds one count of this clone. The V call is TRBV7-2, the J call TRBJ2-5; D perhaps matches TRBD2 (7 bases). From germline, CDR1 is SGHTA and CDR2 FQGNSA. Trimming pared 0 bases from V and 5 bases from J, leaving 13 bases between. This CDR3 spans 15 amino acids. For the CDR3, the DNA is TGTGCCAGCAGCTTAGCGGGGGGGCCAGGGGAGACCCAGTACTTC. Translated, it gives CASSLAGGPGETQYF. The complete variable domain, with remaining parts taken from reference TRBV7-2 and TRBJ2-5, reads GAGVSQSPSNKVTEKGKDVELRCDPISGHTALYWYRQSLGQGLEFLIYFQGNSAPDKSGLPSDRFSAERTGGSVSTLTIQRTQQEDSAVYLCASSLAGGPGETQYFGPGTRLLVL.

This clone was counted once. The V gene is TRBV9, the J gene TRBJ2-7; no firm D call. Germline assignment: CDR1 SGDLS and CDR2 YYNGEE. CDR3 length equals 14 residues. Trimming pared 3 bases from V and 4 bases from J, leaving 14 bases between. CDR3 nucleotides: TGTGCCAGCAGCGCTGGGTCAGGCAGTTACGAGCAGTACTTC. It yields the protein CASSAGSGSYEQYF.

The chain combines TRBV5-6 with TRBJ1-2; unclear D gene. The CDR3 spans 14 residues. The V gene lost 2 bases and the J gene lost 8 bases, with 16 bases spanning the gap. The germline CDR1 and CDR2 sequences are SGHDT and YYEEEE. This CDR3 reads CASSFPSSPWGYTF. CDR3 in DNA: TGTGCCAGCAGCTTCCCTTCCTCTCCTTGGGGCTACACCTTC. The full variable domain, with the rest looked up from reference TRBV5-6 and TRBJ1-2, is DAGVTQSPTHLIKTRGQQVTLRCSPKSGHDTVSWYQQALGQGPQFIFQYYEEEERQRGNFPDRFSGHQFPNYSSELNVNALLLGDSALYLCASSFPSSPWGYTFGSGTRLTVV.

This chain uses TRBV7-9 with TRBJ2-1, with TRBD2 matching 13 bases. The germline gives CDR1 SEHNR, CDR2 FQNEAQ (reference sequence). CDR3 length: 18 amino acids. V gave up 1 base and J gave up 8 bases; unmatched junction bases: 11. This CDR3 reads CASSLVRLAGGRGDEQFF. Here the CDR3 DNA reads TGTGCCAGCAGCTTAGTCCGACTAGCGGGGGGCCGGGGGGATGAGCAGTTCTTC.

This clone has a single count. Other DNA sequences in this sample translate to the same CDR3. V usage is TRBV6-6 and J usage is TRBJ2-7; 8 nucleotides line up with TRBD1. CDR1 and CDR2 (germline): MNHNY, SVGAGI (reference sequence). The length of the CDR3 is 15 residues. V shed 5 bases, J shed 0 bases, and the junction held 6 bases outside the gene matches. The CDR3 nucleotides are TGTGCCAGCAGTGCCGGGACAGGACTCTCCTACGAGCAGTACTTC. Translation: CASSAGTGLSYEQYF.

This clone has just a few counts. V usage is TRBV2 and J usage is TRBJ1-4, with no clear D. Germline V gives CDR1 SNHLY, CDR2 FYNNEI. The V and J ends lost 4 bases and 3 bases respectively, with 12 bases between them. The CDR3 sequence is 15 residues long. CDR3 protein: CASSAGQAPNEKLFF. The DNA for the CDR3 is TGTGCCAGCAGTGCCGGCCAGGCCCCTAATGAAAAACTGTTTTTT.

The chain uses TRBV7-2 and TRBJ1-5; the D gene is possibly TRBD1 (5 bases). The V gene's germline CDR1 is SGHTA and CDR2 FQGNSA. The CDR3 extends over 13 amino acids. V lost 4 bases to trimming and J lost 5 bases, with 9 bases between them. CDR3 amino acids: CASSSQGDQPQHF. The DNA for the CDR3 is TGTGCCAGCAGCTCTCAGGGAGATCAGCCCCAGCATTTT. Complete variable domain (other parts from reference TRBV7-2 and TRBJ1-5): GAGVSQSPSNKVTEKGKDVELRCDPISGHTALYWYRQSLGQGLEFLIYFQGNSAPDKSGLPSDRFSAERTGGSVSTLTIQRTQQEDSAVYLCASSSQGDQPQHFGDGTRLSIL.

This chain connects TRBV7-6 to TRBJ1-4; TRBD1 matches 8 bases. The CDR3 has 18 amino acids. Germline lookup yields CDR1 SGHVS and CDR2 FNYEAQ. J gave up 0 bases and V 1 base, and 7 bases lay outside the gene matches. CDR3 in DNA: TGTGCCAGCAGCTTAGGGACAGGGTCTCTAGCAACTAATGAAAAACTGTTTTTT. Translating gives CASSLGTGSLATNEKLFF. Combining the CDR3 with reference TRBV7-6 and TRBJ1-4 gives the whole variable domain GAGVSQSPRYKVTKRGQDVALRCDPISGHVSLYWYRQALGQGPEFLTYFNYEAQQDKSGLPNDRFSAERPEGSISTLTIQRTEQRDSAMYRCASSLGTGSLATNEKLFFGSGTQLSVL.

The genes are TRBV19 and TRBJ2-1, with 7 bases fitting TRBD2. This CDR3 has 13 amino acids. Trimming at V came to 4 bases and at J to 5 bases, leaving 2 bases not matched to a gene. In germline, CDR1 is LNHDA, CDR2 SQIVND (reference sequence). The CDR3 spells CASSSGGDNEQFF. DNA for the CDR3: TGTGCCAGTAGTAGTGGGGGGGACAATGAGCAGTTCTTC. Full variable domain (rest looked up from reference TRBV19 and TRBJ2-1): DGGITQSPKYLFRKEGQNVTLSCEQNLNHDAMYWYRQDPGQGLRLIYYSQIVNDFQKGDIAEGYSVSREKKESFPLTVTSAQKNPTAFYLCASSSGGDNEQFFGPGTRLTVL.

CDR3 residues: CAGGTGSYGYTF. Written as DNA, the CDR3 is TGTGCCGGAGGGACAGGGAGCTATGGCTACACCTTC. The J gene is TRBJ1-2, the V gene TRBV30; 9 nucleotides agree with TRBD1. Germline V gene sequence: CDR1 GTSNPN, CDR2 SVGIG (reference sequence). This CDR3 has 12 residues. J was trimmed by 4 bases and V by 8 bases; bases with no gene match: 5.

The chain joins TRBV5-4 to TRBJ2-1; D gene unclear. The CDR3 covers 11 residues. Trimming left V 4 bases short and J 5 bases short, with 4 bases between. From germline, CDR1 is SGHNT and CDR2 YYREEE (reference sequence). The chain's CDR3 is CASSRNNEQFF. The CDR3 nucleotides read TGTGCCAGCAGCAGGAACAATGAGCAGTTCTTC.

V is TRBV10-3 and J is TRBJ2-7, with 9 bases fitting TRBD2. This CDR3 is built from 14 residues. CDR1 and CDR2 (germline): ENHRY, SYGVKD. The trim removed 5 bases at V and 5 bases at J, leaving 7 bases unmatched. The CDR3 DNA sequence: TGTGCCATCAGTCGATCTAGCGGGGTTGACGAGCAGTACTTC. Protein product: CAISRSSGVDEQYF.

This sequence joins TRBV5-1 and TRBJ2-2, with D hard to call. Germline values: CDR1 SGHRS, CDR2 YFSETQ. This CDR3 region has 14 residues. V was cut by 6 bases and J by 0 bases, with 9 bases left in between. CDR3 DNA sequence: TGCGCCAGCACAGATCAGACGAACACCGGGGAGCTGTTTTTT. It is translated as CASTDQTNTGELFF.

V and J are TRBV4-1 and TRBJ1-4; TRBD1 might be the D (6 bases). Germline V gene lookup returns CDR1 MGHRA and CDR2 YSYEKL. The CDR3 extends over 16 amino acids. Deletions cut 5 bases from V and 7 bases from J, with 20 bases between. In nucleotides, the CDR3 is TGCGCCAGCAGCGATGTTGGAGGGGGGTCGGGTGAAAAACTGTTTTTT. Translating it yields CASSDVGGGSGEKLFF.

This chain links TRBV27 with TRBJ2-7; no definite D call. In germline, CDR1 is MNHEY, CDR2 SMNVEV (reference sequence). Deletions cut 0 bases from V and 6 bases from J, with 18 bases between. The CDR3 length is 16 residues. As DNA, the CDR3 is TGTGCCAGCAGTTTATCGAGTGCCCAAGGGCGCGCCGAGCAGTACTTC. Its translation: CASSLSSAQGRAEQYF.

This chain uses TRBV5-1 with TRBJ2-1, with 8 nucleotides matching TRBD1. CDR1 and CDR2 from the germline V gene are SGHRS and YFSETQ. This CDR3 spans 16 amino acids. V shed 5 bases and J 0 bases; nucleotides not matched to a gene: 7. The CDR3 sequence is CASRRGQGSSYNEQFF. In nucleotides, the CDR3 is TGCGCCAGCAGACGCGGACAGGGTAGCTCCTACAATGAGCAGTTCTTC.

This clone has just a few counts. This chain connects TRBV6-5 to TRBJ1-2; unclear D gene. The CDR3 has 13 residues. Germline V CDR1 and CDR2: MNHEY, SVGAGI. Trimming cost V 6 bases and J 4 bases, with 12 bases left between them. In DNA, the CDR3 is TGTGCCAGCAGGATAACAGCCTCCTATGGCTACACCTTC. Its translation is CASRITASYGYTF.

The rearrangement joins TRBV19 to TRBJ2-4, with 9 bases fitting TRBD1. The germline gives CDR1 LNHDA, CDR2 SQIVND (reference sequence). V shed 5 bases, J shed 1 base, and the junction held 3 bases outside the gene matches. The CDR3 spans 15 residues. CDR3 DNA sequence: TGTGCCAGTAGTCGGACAGGGGACGCCAAAAACATTCAGTACTTC. Translated, it gives CASSRTGDAKNIQYF.